The text below deals with one T cell receptor beta chain. There is no known antigen for this receptor. Within one base of it there is no much larger clone, and no base qualities were kept. The germline V gene sets CDR1 to MGHRA and CDR2 to YSYEKL. V gives up 1 base and J gives up 5 bases, and the segment between their germline ends measures 14 bases. From cysteine to phenylalanine, the CDR3 is 15 amino acids long. Left in the record is the CDR3 DNA by itself, 45 bases read in frame from the first base. The data are from a study of Ad26.COV2.S vaccination and SARS-CoV-2 variants (dated by TCRdb to about 2021). Describing the broader study: The specificity and breadth of SARS-CoV-2-reactive T cell receptors after Ad26.COV2.S vaccination were assessed by TCRbeta repertoire sequencing. The TCR-sequenced set comprised approximately 30 samples: approximately 19 Ad26.COV2.S vaccine recipients, 5 placebo recipients and 8 SARS-CoV-2 convalescent individuals.

Overall study results and their limits: Substantial breadth of spike-specific CD8+ and CD4+ T cell responses was reported after vaccination. Higher spike-specific TCR breadth was observed in Ad26.COV2.S recipients than in placebo recipients (P = 0.0014). Vaccine and placebo recipients had comparable non-spike TCR breadth, which fits with the vaccine containing only spike. The authors noted that the TCR breadth and depth analyses may have underestimated total T cell responses.

Reading the label with the study, this specimen's time point is: individuals recovered from natural SARS-CoV-2 infection. The immunoSEQ Assay was the method used to sequence TCRbeta CDR3 regions. After extraction, genomic DNA underwent amplification by bias-controlled multiplex PCR, followed by high-throughput sequencing. In the source study's methods: To quantify the absolute abundance of every unique TCRbeta CDR3 region, sequences were collapsed and filtered. Usable DNA was measured by amplifying reference genes present in all nucleated cells, and TCRbeta template counts were normalized to that usable DNA to estimate T cell fraction. Repertoire TCRs were annotated as SARS-CoV-2-specific by exact matching of V gene, CDR3 amino acid sequence and J gene to a known reactive TCR set. The reference SARS-CoV-2 TCR set was derived from MIRA and filtered for enrichment in COVID-19-positive ImmuneCODE repertoires, a step that removed public or cross-reactive TCRs. Drawing on the MIRA antigens, annotated TCRs were analysed further at the level of specific ORF or position within ORF. Breadth was defined as the number of annotated unique rearrangements divided by the total number of unique productive rearrangements, and depth was defined as the summed frequency of the annotated unique rearrangements. Two-sided Wilcoxon rank-sum tests were applied when comparing TCR breadth between groups. Entries here come from immuneACCESS through TCRdb and include only in-frame sequences with V and J called. Some clones fail to appear in such tables; in the studies checked, an unresolved V gene covers under half of the shortfall, and the cause of the remainder is unknown. V, J and clone size derive from that table, while D and trimming were established from the DNA sequence. This sample is represented by about 350,000 clones; about 90% of them were singletons. Jointly, the top ten make up 3.9% of the sample.

Rearrangement joined TRBV4-1 to TRBJ1-1, with the D segment identity uncertain. The sequencing used peripheral blood, collected after recovery from COVID-19. The clonotype was recovered from a human donor who had recovered from COVID-19. The CDR3 in this case is CASSQAPKGGTEAFF. The bases are TGCGCCAGCAGCCAAGCGCCTAAGGGAGGGACTGAAGCTTTCTTT.